This TCR beta chain was captured by sequencing in a study of regulatory T cells in long-lasting Graves disease. Time point indicated: newly diagnosed GD, antithyroid drugs for less than 3 months. PBMCs were the source of the RNA used for TCR sequencing. Study-level findings and limits: The TCR repertoire of persistent Graves' patients was less diverse than that of newly diagnosed ones.

CDR3 length: 14 residues. Trimming stripped 2 bases from V and 5 bases from J, with 12 bases between. Sequencing libraries for TCR beta were prepared with iRepertoire HTBI primers and Arm-PCR of CDR3 regions. Via MiXCR, TCRdb re-called the multiplex PCR reads, giving one row per CDR3 protein. The sample carries 320,000 or so distinct CDR3 sequences, 15% to 20% recorded once. This clonotype was observed at least ten times. Its antigen is not known. Sample: peripheral blood mononuclear cells (PBMCs), taken at new diagnosis, from a patient treated with antithyroid drugs. The sequence came from a female donor with Graves disease. The V call is TRBV12-3 or TRBV12-4, the J call TRBJ2-5; tentatively, D is TRBD1 (5 bases). CDR3 sequence reads: CASSLLQGWETQYF. The DNA of the CDR3 is TGTGCCAGCAGTTTATTGCAGGGTTGGGAGACCCAGTACTTC.